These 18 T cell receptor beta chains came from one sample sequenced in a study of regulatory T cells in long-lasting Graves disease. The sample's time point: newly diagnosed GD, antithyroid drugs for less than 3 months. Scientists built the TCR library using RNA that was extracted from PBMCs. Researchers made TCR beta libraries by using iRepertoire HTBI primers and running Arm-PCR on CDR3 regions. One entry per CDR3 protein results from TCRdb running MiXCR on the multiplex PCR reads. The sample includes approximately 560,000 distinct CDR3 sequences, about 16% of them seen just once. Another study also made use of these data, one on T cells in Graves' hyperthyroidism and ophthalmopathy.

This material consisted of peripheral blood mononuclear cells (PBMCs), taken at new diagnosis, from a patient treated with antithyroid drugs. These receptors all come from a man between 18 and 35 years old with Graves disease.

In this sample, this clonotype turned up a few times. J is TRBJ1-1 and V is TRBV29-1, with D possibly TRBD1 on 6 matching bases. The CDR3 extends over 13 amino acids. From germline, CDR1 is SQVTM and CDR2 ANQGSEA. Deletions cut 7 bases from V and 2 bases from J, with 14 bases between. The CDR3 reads CSAGRQVNTEAFF. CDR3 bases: TGCAGCGCCGGTCGACAGGTAAACACTGAAGCTTTCTTT.

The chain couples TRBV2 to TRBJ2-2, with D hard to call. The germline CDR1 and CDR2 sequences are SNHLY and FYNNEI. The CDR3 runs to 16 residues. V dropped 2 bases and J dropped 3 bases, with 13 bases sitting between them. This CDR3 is CASSEYRNIDTGELFF. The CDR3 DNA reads TGTGCCAGCAGTGAATACAGAAATATAGACACCGGGGAGCTGTTTTTT.

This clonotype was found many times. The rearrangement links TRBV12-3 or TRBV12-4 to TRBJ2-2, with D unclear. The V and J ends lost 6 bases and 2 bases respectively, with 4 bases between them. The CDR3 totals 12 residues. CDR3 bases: TGTGCCAGCAGGATTAACACCGGGGAGCTGTTTTTT. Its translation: CASRINTGELFF.

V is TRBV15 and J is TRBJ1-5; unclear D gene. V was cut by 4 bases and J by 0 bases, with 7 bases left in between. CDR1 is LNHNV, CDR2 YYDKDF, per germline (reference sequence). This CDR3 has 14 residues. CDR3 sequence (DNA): TGTGCCACCAGCATCCCGTATAGCAATCAGCCCCAGCATTTT. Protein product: CATSIPYSNQPQHF.

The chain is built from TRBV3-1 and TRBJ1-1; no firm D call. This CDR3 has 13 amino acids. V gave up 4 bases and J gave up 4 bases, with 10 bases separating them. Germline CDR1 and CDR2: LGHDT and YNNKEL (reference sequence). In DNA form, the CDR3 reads TGTGCCAGCAGCCCCCGACGTGGCACTGAAGCTTTCTTT. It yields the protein CASSPRRGTEAFF.

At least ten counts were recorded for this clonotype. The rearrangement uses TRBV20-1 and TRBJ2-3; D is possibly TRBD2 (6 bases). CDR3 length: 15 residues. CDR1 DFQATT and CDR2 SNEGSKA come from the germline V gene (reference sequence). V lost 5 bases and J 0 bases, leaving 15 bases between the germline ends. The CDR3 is CSAARLVPSTDTQYF. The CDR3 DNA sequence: TGCAGTGCTGCCCGACTAGTACCTAGCACAGATACGCAGTATTTT.

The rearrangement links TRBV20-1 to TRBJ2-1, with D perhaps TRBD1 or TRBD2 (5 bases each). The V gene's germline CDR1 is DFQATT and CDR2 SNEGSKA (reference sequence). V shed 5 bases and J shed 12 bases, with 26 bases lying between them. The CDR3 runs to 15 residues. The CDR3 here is CSARPGTQTEDPQFF. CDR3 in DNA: TGCAGTGCTCGCCCCGGGACGCAAACCGAAGACCCGCAGTTCTTC.

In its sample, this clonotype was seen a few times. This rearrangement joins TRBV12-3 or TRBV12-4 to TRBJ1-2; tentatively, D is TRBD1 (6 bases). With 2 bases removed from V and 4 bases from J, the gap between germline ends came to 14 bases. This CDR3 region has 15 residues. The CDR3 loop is CASSLSTGGVYGYTF. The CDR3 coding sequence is TGTGCCAGCAGTTTATCGACGGGGGGCGTCTATGGCTACACCTTC.

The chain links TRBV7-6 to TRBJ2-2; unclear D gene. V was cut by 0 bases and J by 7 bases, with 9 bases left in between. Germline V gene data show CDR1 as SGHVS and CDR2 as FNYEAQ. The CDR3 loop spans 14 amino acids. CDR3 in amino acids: CASSLAQSVGELFF. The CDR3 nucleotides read TGTGCCAGCAGCTTAGCTCAGTCGGTCGGGGAGCTGTTTTTT.

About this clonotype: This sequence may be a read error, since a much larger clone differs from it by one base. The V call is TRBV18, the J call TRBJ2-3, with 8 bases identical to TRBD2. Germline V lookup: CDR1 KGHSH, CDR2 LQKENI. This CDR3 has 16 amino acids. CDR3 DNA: TGTGCCGGCTCACCACCGTCAGGAGCGGGGGCAGATACGCAGTATTTT. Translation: CAGSPPSGAGADTQYF.

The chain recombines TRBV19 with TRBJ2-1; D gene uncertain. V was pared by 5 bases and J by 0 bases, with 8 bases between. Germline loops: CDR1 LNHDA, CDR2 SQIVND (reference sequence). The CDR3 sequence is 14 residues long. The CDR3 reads CASSPTSSYNEQFF. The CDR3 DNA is TGTGCCAGTAGTCCGACTTCCTCCTACAATGAGCAGTTCTTC.

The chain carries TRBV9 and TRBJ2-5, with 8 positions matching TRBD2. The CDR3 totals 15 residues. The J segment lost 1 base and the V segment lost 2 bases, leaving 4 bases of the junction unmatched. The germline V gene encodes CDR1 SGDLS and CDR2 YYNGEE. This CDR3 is CASSVSGTAQETQYF. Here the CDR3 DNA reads TGTGCCAGCAGCGTTAGCGGGACTGCCCAAGAGACCCAGTACTTC. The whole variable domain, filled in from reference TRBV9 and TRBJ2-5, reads DSGVTQTPKHLITATGQRVTLRCSPRSGDLSVYWYQQSLDQGLQFLIQYYNGEERAKGNILERFSAQQFPDLHSELNLSSLELGDSALYFCASSVSGTAQETQYFGPGTRLLVL.

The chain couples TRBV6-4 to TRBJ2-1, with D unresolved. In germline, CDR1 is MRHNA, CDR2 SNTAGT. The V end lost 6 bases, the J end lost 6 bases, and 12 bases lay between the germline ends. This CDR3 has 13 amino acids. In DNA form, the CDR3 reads TGTGCCAGCAGCGGTGGTGGGCCCAATGAGCAGTTCTTC. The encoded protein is CASSGGGPNEQFF.

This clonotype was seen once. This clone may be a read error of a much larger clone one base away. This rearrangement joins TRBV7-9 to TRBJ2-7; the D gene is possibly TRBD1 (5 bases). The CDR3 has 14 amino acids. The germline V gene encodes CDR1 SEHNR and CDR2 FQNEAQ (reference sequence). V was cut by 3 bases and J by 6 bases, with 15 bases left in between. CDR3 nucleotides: TGTGCCAGCAGCTTCATGCAGGGAAGGAGCGAGCAGTACTTC. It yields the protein CASSFMQGRSEQYF.

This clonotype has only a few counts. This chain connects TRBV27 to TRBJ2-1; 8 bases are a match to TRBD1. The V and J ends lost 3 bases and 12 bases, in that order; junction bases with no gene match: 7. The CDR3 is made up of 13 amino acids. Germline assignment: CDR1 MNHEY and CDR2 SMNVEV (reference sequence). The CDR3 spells CASSFSTGGGQFF. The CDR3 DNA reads TGTGCCAGCAGTTTTTCAACAGGGGGTGGGCAGTTCTTC.

This chain's CDR3 is CASSFGLAAQETQFF. CDR3 nucleotide sequence: TGTGCCAGCAGCTTCGGACTAGCGGCCCAAGAGACCCAGTTCTTC. This chain joins TRBV5-4 and TRBJ2-1; 10 bases line up with TRBD2. Germline CDR1 and CDR2: SGHNT and YYREEE (reference sequence). The ends lost 2 bases at V and 13 bases at J; junction bases unmatched: 12. CDR3 size: 15 residues. Drawing the rest from reference TRBV5-4 and TRBJ2-1, the complete variable domain is ETGVTQSPTHLIKTRGQQVTLRCSSQSGHNTVSWYQQALGQGPQFIFQYYREEENGRGNFPPRFSGLQFPNYSSELNVNALELDDSALYLCASSFGLAAQETQFFGPGTRLTVL.

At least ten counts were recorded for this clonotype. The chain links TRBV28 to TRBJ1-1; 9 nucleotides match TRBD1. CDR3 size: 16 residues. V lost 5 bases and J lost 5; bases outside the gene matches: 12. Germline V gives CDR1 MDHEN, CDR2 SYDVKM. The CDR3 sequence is CASSRIHRGLTTEAFF. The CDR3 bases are TGTGCCAGCAGTAGAATTCACAGGGGGCTGACGACTGAAGCTTTCTTT.

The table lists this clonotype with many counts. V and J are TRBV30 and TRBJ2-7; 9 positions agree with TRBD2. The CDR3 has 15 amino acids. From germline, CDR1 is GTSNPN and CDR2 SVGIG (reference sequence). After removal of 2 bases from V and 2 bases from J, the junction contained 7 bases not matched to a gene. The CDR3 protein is CAWSHSGSSAYEQYF. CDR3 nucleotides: TGTGCCTGGAGTCATAGCGGGAGTAGTGCCTACGAGCAGTACTTC.